This T cell receptor (beta chain) was sequenced during a study of T cell repertoires in cytomegalovirus infection. Study details: Alongside well-studied HLA-B-restricted CMV epitopes, recently identified HLA-C-restricted CMV epitopes were also used. CMV infection plus the matching HLA type was flagged by public TCR beta signatures. General study points: Across the ex vivo response, the dominant clonotypes were HLA-C-restricted CMV-specific TCR beta clonotypes.

The V gene lost 0 bases and the J gene lost 7 bases, with 6 bases spanning the gap. The germline V gene has CDR1 MNHNS and CDR2 SASEGT. This CDR3 comprises 13 residues. TCRdb reprocessed the reads via MiXCR and lists one record per CDR3 protein. The table includes 750,000 to 950,000 distinct CDR3 sequences, approximately 32% detected once. With regard to this clonotype: The antigen remains unidentified.

The chain employs TRBV6-1 and TRBJ2-2, with no clear D. The sample was cultured CD8+ T cells from PBMCs, taken from culture after CMV antigen stimulation. This TCR was sampled from a human donor in good health (CMV status not recorded). Some clones in this sample may be carry-over from other donors' samples. DNA for the CDR3: TGTGCCAGCAGTGAAGCGCAAGGCGGGGAGCTGTTTTTT. This encodes CASSEAQGGELFF.